The entry below gives a single T cell receptor beta chain sequence along with its context. The antigen is not known. This sample is drawn from a study of T cell responses to AZD1222 COVID-19 vaccine. V was cut by 4 bases and J by 5 bases, with 12 bases left in between. CDR1 MNHNS and CDR2 SASEGT come from the germline V gene. This CDR3 spans 14 amino acids. Assay: immunoSEQ multiplex PCR; the TCRdb copy retains only in-frame clones and omits some. The sample includes just under 150,000 clones, roughly 87% of them seen just once. Overall study results and limits: Clonal diversity was possibly underestimated, and white British individuals and females predominated among donors.

The chain recombines TRBV6-1 with TRBJ1-5, with D perhaps TRBD1 (5 bases). The receptor comes from an adult who received the AZD1222 COVID-19 vaccine. The starting material was peripheral blood, obtained 28 days after the second AZD1222 dose. In nucleotides, the CDR3 is TGTGCCAGCAGTGTAGCAGGGCCCCATCAGCCCCAGCATTTT. Protein product: CASSVAGPHQPQHF.